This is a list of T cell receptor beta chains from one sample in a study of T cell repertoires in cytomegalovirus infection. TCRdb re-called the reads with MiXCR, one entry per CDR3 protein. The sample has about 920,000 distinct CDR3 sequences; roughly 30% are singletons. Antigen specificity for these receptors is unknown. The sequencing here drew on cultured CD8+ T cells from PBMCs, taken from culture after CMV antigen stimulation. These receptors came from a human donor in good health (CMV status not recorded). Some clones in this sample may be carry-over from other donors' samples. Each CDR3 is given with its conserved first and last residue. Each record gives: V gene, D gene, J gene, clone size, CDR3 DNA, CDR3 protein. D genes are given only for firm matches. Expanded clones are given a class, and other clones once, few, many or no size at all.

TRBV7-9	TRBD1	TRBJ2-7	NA	TGTGCCAGCAGCGCGCCGTCGGTAACAGGGGCAACCTACGAGCAGTACTTC	CASSAPSVTGATYEQYF
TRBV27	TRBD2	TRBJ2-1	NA	TGTGCCAGCAGTCCCCCGGGACTAGCGGGGGGCGTTAATGAGCAGTTCTTC	CASSPPGLAGGVNEQFF
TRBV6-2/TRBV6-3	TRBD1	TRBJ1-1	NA	TGTGCCAGCACCCCGGACAGGGAAGGGGCTGAAGCTTTCTTT	CASTPDREGAEAFF
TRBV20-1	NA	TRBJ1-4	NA	TGCAGTGCTAGAGAATTGGGGAAGGAAAAACTGTTTTTT	CSARELGKEKLFF
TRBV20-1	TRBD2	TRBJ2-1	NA	TGCAGTGCCCCGCGGGAGGGCCCCATTGGGTACAATGAGCAGTTCTTC	CSAPREGPIGYNEQFF
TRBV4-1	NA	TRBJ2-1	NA	TGCGCCAGCAGCCAAGAGGGATCCGCGGGGCCACCAAATGAGCAGTTCTTC	CASSQEGSAGPPNEQFF
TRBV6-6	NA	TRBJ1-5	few	TGTGCCAGCAGCAAACGAGAGAGGTCGAATCAGCCCCAGCATTTT	CASSKRERSNQPQHF
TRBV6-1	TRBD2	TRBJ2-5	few	TGTGCCAGCACGGGGAGGGAAGAGACCCAGTACTTC	CASTGREETQYF
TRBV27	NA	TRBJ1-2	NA	TGTGCCAGCAGTTTCAGCCCGACAGGTCCGGGCGGCTACACCTTC	CASSFSPTGPGGYTF
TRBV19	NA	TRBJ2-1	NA	TGTGCCAGTAGTAATTGGAGCTCCTACAATGAGCAGTTCTTC	CASSNWSSYNEQFF
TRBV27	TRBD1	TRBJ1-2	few	TGTGCCAGCAGCCTGGGGACAGGGTTTACGAGCTACACCTTC	CASSLGTGFTSYTF
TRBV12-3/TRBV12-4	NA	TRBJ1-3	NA	TGTGCCAGCAGAATATTAGGGGCCGGGAGTACTGGAAACACCATATATTTT	CASRILGAGSTGNTIYF
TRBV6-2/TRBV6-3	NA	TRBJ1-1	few	TGTGCCAGCAGCACACAGACTGAAGCTTTCTTT	CASSTQTEAFF
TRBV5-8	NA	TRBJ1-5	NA	TGTGCCAGCAGCTCAGCGGTTGATCAGCCCCAGCATTTT	CASSSAVDQPQHF
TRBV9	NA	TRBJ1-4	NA	TGTGCCAGCAGCGTAGGACTATGGACAGTAAATGAAAAACTGTTTTTT	CASSVGLWTVNEKLFF
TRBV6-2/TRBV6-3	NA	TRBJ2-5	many	TGTGCCAGCAGTTACCAGACTAGAGAGCAAGAGACCCAGTACTTC	CASSYQTREQETQYF
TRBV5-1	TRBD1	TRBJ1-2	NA	TGCGCCAGCAGCTTGGGGGACAGGAGGACGGCTAACTATGGCTACACCTTC	CASSLGDRRTANYGYTF
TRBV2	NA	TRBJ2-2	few	TGTGCCAGCACCCCATCAAGGGGGGGGACCGGGGAGCTGTTTTTT	CASTPSRGGTGELFF
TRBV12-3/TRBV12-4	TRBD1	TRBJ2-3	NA	TGTGCCAGCAGTGCCAGGACAGGGGAAACAGATACGCAGTATTTT	CASSARTGETDTQYF
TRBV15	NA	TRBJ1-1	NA	TGTGCCACCAGCAGAGATCGGGGTCTCAGCACTGAAGCTTTCTTT	CATSRDRGLSTEAFF
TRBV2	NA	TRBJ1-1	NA	TGTGCCAGCAGACCCCCCGGACGGATGAACACTGAAGCTTTCTTT	CASRPPGRMNTEAFF
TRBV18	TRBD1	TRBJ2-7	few	TGTGCCAGCTACCGGGACAGCCCTACTAGCGAGCAGTACTTC	CASYRDSPTSEQYF
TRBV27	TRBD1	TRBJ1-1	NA	TGTGCCAGCAGTCCGGGGACAGGGCTCGTCTTT	CASSPGTGLVF